These T cell receptor beta chains were read from a single sample in a study of early T cells in non-severe SARS-CoV-2 infection. TCRdb processed the 5' RACE reads anew with MiXCR; each CDR3 protein has one entry. The table includes fewer than 85,000 distinct CDR3 sequences, about an eighth detected once. Sequencing was performed on whole blood. Receptors were obtained from an adult who was a healthcare worker with PCR-confirmed SARS-CoV-2 infection or an uninfected control (not recorded which). The CDR3 runs from the conserved cysteine through the conserved F or W. D genes are given only for firm matches.

v_call d_call cdr3_aa
TRBV19 NA CASSGGAPPSYNEQFF
TRBV6-4 NA CASSDSNGEAFF
TRBV5-1 NA CASSSGVSSGANVLTF
TRBV5-5 NA CASTYRAGPGYNEQFF
TRBV6-6 NA CASSYSPAAPHETQYF
TRBV5-1 TRBD2 CASSLRTSTGVRGETQYF
TRBV19 NA CASTSRGDLSGYTF
TRBV28 NA CASSFLTGTALIEKLFF
TRBV7-2 TRBD1 CASKPEGGMGIYGYTF
TRBV20-1 TRBD2 CSAGPSGRPYEQYF
TRBV3-1 TRBD2 CASSQDTRGRAFF
TRBV27 NA CASRRSVGGTEAFF
TRBV12-3/TRBV12-4 TRBD1 CASSQGDYGYTF
TRBV6-2/TRBV6-3 NA CASTNDMHRRPQHF
TRBV7-2 NA CASSSLYEQYF
TRBV19 NA CASSVQGFAQPQHF
TRBV25-1 NA CASSVAYKPQGYEQYF
TRBV30 TRBD1 CAWSVQGVTGELFF
TRBV5-5 NA CASTPIWPPQGGEETQYF
TRBV27 TRBD2 CASSLSGGYSTDTQYF
TRBV28 NA CASSSTEFFAEAFF
TRBV28 NA CASSERRRRWYF
TRBV12-3/TRBV12-4 TRBD1 CASRPPGQGNEQYF
TRBV11-2 TRBD2 CASSLVAGGRLAKNIQYF
TRBV7-2 TRBD2 CASSPQAGGLTDTQYF
TRBV3-1 NA CASSQDMGTLNGYTF